The sequence of this T cell receptor beta chain was determined in a study of beta chain features in type 1 diabetes (dated by TCRdb to 2016 to 2019). Context from the whole study: No differences in mean age, gender distribution, total cell number or subset yield were found between patients and healthy donors. In the study, TCRB repertoires of sorted circulating CD4+ T cell subsets from recently diagnosed type 1 diabetes patients were compared with those of matched healthy donors. A total of about 100,000,000 sorted cells were examined across all samples, and RNA yield correlated strongly with the number of cells per subset. Regulatory and stem cell-like memory subsets were obtained from only 8 patients and roughly eight healthy donors, while naive and central memory subsets were obtained from all 30 or so donors. Results the study describes overall, beyond this receptor: Patients with type 1 diabetes made fewer insertions and deleted more nucleotides at VDJ recombination sites, implying thymic rearrangement abnormalities. Sequencing cDNA rather than genomic DNA could over-represent highly expressing activated cells, although activation and CD3 levels did not differ between groups. Naive, central memory and regulatory TCRB repertoires appeared to be more alike among patients than among healthy donors. Type 1 diabetes patients showed a moderate but significant shortening of TCRB CDR3 length in all four CD4+ subsets. Because the HLA sub-analyses included only small numbers of individuals, any influence of HLA type on TCRB rearrangement was left unresolved. PCR may preferentially amplify shorter templates, but because patient and control samples were amplified and corrected together, any resulting skew would affect both groups equally.

The cysteine opens and the phenylalanine closes a CDR3 of 13 amino acids. The retained sequence is limited to the CDR3, 39 bases, with the frame set at the first base. The CDR1 and CDR2 encoded by the germline V gene are SGHRS and YFSETQ. The V end loses 4 bases and the J end loses 2 bases, and a stretch of 9 bases separates them. Each donor gave one peripheral blood draw, averaging about 120 mL, which was collected into heparinised tubes. A BD FACSAria II was used to sort naive, central memory, regulatory and stem cell-like memory CD4+ T cells with a panel that included CD45RO, CCR7, CD25, CD127, CD95 and CD27. Purity was above 95% for every sorted population. PBMCs were isolated right away by Lymphoprep density gradient centrifugation and were stained directly, without culture. To minimize batch effects, samples were stained and sorted in pairs, one healthy donor with one patient per experiment.

The entire isolated RNA was reverse transcribed using the High Capacity cDNA Reverse Transcription Kit, and thus expressed TCRB transcripts were sequenced. Deep immunoSEQ sequencing was applied to naive, central memory and regulatory T cell samples, giving an average of roughly 3.5 million total reads per sample. After sorted cells were lysed in RLT buffer, RNA was extracted with DNase-treated RNeasy Micro or Mini kits, with the choice depending on cell number. Each cell subset was processed on its own to prevent cross-contamination, while patient and healthy donor samples were processed together. The immunoSEQ multiplex PCR was used to amplify TCRB sequences from cDNA, generating 87-bp fragments that spanned the CDR3 region. Sequencing of the amplicons was performed on the Illumina HiSeq platform. On the authors' methods: Synthetic template baselines were used to correct PCR bias computationally, reads within Hamming distance 2 were collapsed, and singletons that could not be merged were discarded. Reads were aligned against IMGT to assign V, D and J genes, CDR3 length and insertions or deletions at six rearrangement sites. Within each subset, clonotype counts were normalized to sorted cell number, and only after that were true diversity and Gini coefficients computed with the tcR R package. The overlap coefficient, calculated on TCRB nucleotide sequences, was used to quantify repertoire sharing. What TCRdb holds here is the immuneACCESS table cut down to in-frame rearrangements. Part of the clones is not present; checked against another copy, under half of the missing clones reflect an unresolved V gene, and the others are unexplained. The V and J calls and clone size are taken from that table; D and trimming were inferred from the DNA. The sample has 25,000 or so clones on record, almost 70% of them singletons. About 2.2% of the sample comes from the top ten.

As regards this clone: Its recognized antigen is unknown. Per-nucleotide qualities are absent, and no much larger clonotype sits a single base away.

The sequence came from a woman aged 40 to 50 in good health. The source material was Tregs from blood. The cell subset or site label, read with the paper, signifies: regulatory CD4+ T cells. This chain is built from TRBV5-1 and TRBJ2-5; perhaps TRBD2 is the D gene, with 5 bases matching. The DNA sequence is TGCGCCAGCAGCCCACTAGGGCAAGAGACCCAGTACTTC. Its translation is CASSPLGQETQYF.